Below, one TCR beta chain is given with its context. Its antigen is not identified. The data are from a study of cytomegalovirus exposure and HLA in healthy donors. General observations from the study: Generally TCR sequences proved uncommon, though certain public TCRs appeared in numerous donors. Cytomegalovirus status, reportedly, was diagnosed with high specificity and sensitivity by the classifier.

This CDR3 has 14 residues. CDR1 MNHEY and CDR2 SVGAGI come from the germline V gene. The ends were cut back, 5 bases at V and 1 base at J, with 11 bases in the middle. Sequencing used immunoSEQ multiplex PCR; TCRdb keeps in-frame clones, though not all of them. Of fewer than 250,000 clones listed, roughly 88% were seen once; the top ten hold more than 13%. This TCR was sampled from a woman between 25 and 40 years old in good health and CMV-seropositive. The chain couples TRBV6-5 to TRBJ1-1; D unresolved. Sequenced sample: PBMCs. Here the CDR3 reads CASSLRRGNTEAFF. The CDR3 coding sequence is TGTGCCAGCAGTCTCCGCCGGGGGAACACTGAAGCTTTCTTT.